The entry below gives a single TCR beta chain sequence along with its context. Its antigen remains unknown. These data come from a study of radiotherapy plus CTLA-4 blockade in lung cancer. Germline values: CDR1 MDHEN, CDR2 SYDVKM. J gave up 0 bases and V 5 bases, and 7 bases lay outside the gene matches. CDR3 size: 19 residues. Whole-study results and caveats: Peripheral blood showed expansion of tumor-derived TCR clones after radiotherapy and ipilimumab.

Profiled with immunoSEQ multiplex PCR; TCRdb holds only in-frame clones, not every one. The sample carries roughly 63,000 clones, 72% recorded once. The sample in question was peripheral blood, obtained from a patient treated with radiotherapy plus ipilimumab. This TCR was sampled from a human donor with non-small cell lung cancer whose response to radiotherapy plus ipilimumab could not be evaluated. V and J are TRBV28 and TRBJ2-6; 13 bases are a match to TRBD2. The CDR3 sequence is CASSTGLAGVFSGANVLTF. In nucleotides, the CDR3 is TGTGCCAGCAGTACCGGACTAGCGGGGGTTTTCTCTGGGGCCAACGTCCTGACTTTC.